The T cell receptor (beta chain) under discussion was sequenced for a study of cytomegalovirus exposure and HLA in healthy donors. At the level of the study: Roughly 80 million unique TCRs from HLA-typed donors made up an early data release.

Whereas donors were nominally healthy upon sampling, unrecorded immune exposures were probable. V lost 4 bases and J 3 bases, leaving 6 bases between the germline ends. This CDR3 has 12 residues. Germline assignment: CDR1 MDHEN and CDR2 SYDVKM. The study, taken as a whole, reports: Later, an analysis found that common viral pathogens appeared to be linked with several of the most significant clusters. By a later analysis, the bulk of CMV-associated TCR beta chains appeared HLA-restricted.

As regards this clone: The antigen is undetermined.

Researchers ran the PCR with 60 Vbeta and 13 Jbeta primers. Produced via immunoSEQ multiplex PCR; TCRdb's table is partial and in-frame only. The repertoire includes around 65,000 clones, 75% to 85% of them detected once, and around 54% sits in the top ten. Sequences were obtained from PBMCs. This receptor was obtained from a man aged 45 to 65 in good health and CMV-seropositive. The chain carries TRBV28 and TRBJ1-2, with D hard to call. The CDR3 loop reads CASSSLDYGYTF. Written as DNA, the CDR3 is TGTGCCAGCAGTTCCCTCGACTATGGCTACACCTTC.